The clone carrying this T cell receptor (beta chain) was seen many times. No antigen is known for it. TCRdb re-derived calls from the reads in MiXCR, one entry per CDR3 protein. The table has a few hundred thousand distinct CDR3 sequences, 30% to 40% seen once. The V end lost 5 bases, the J end lost 3 bases, and 5 bases lay between the germline ends. The CDR3 consists of 11 residues. Per the germline V gene, CDR1 is SEHNR and CDR2 is FQNEAQ (reference sequence). This specimen comes from a study of T cell repertoires in cytomegalovirus infection. As for the study in general: HLA-B-restricted CMV epitopes that are well studied were used alongside recently identified HLA-C-restricted ones. Indicated by public TCR beta signatures were CMV infection and matching HLA type. Study findings and constraints: Using cumulative public TCR beta family frequency, the authors identified those who carried CMV together with the relevant HLA. Ex vivo responses were dominated by HLA-C-restricted CMV-specific TCR beta clonotypes.

This sequence originates from a human donor in good health (CMV status not recorded). Some clones in this sample may be carry-over from other donors' samples. The sample in question was cultured PBMCs, obtained from culture after CMV antigen stimulation. The chain is built from TRBV7-9 and TRBJ2-7, with D unresolved. This CDR3 is CASSEFYEQYF. CDR3 sequence (DNA): TGTGCCAGCAGCGAATTCTACGAGCAGTACTTC.